This T cell receptor beta chain was recorded in a study of T cell responses to AZD1222 COVID-19 vaccine (TCRdb year 2021). Notes on the research overall: TCR sequencing covered some 240 trial participants: 207 given two doses of AZD1222 and some 25 given two doses of MenACWY control vaccine. Trial participants were enrolled by age into subgroups of 18-55, 56-69 and 70-plus years, and 148, 28 and 57 TCR-sequenced participants, respectively, were included in these subgroups. What the work shows at the level of the full study, not this receptor alone: Nearly half of unique spike-specific TCRs reportedly recognized epitopes outside regions mutated in the B.1.351 and B.1.1.7 variants. Vaccine-associated CD4 TCRs spanned the whole spike protein, with dominant responses in regions 160-218 and 743-854. Participants were mostly white British, with more females than males. The authors suggested clonal diversity may have been underestimated. In the small 56-69-year group, the increase in depth fell short of significance, most likely because of low power. Spike-specific TCR breadth and depth rose significantly after two AZD1222 doses compared with day 0 and with MenACWY recipients. Conclusions about previously exposed vaccinees are limited, since just 5 to 7 AZD1222 recipients were seropositive for SARS-CoV-2 at baseline. Because no samples from the day 14 peak response were available, repertoires could be characterized only after the peak T cell response.

About this clone: Its recognized antigen is unknown. Per-base quality was not reported, and no clone a single base away is much larger than it.

Explained via the paper, the time point label denotes: about 28 days (+/-7) after the second vaccine dose. AZD1222 recipients with second doses at about 4 weeks or about 12 weeks were pooled, because spike-specific TCR depth and breadth did not differ between schedules. Samples from vaccinated people were obtained from the UK trials COV001 and COV002, which included a single-blind randomized controlled phase 2/3 trial of AZD1222 (ChAdOx1 nCoV-19) in healthy adults. For TCRbeta chain sequencing, PBMC samples from trial participants were taken at day 0 and at day 28 after the second dose. The CDR3 regions of human TCRbeta chains were subjected to immunosequencing. As for the original processing: TCRs in the repertoires were compared against a reference library of SARS-CoV-2-specific TCRs that had been generated with the MIRA antigen-specificity platform. Breadth was defined as the fraction of unique TCRs that were SARS-CoV-2-associated. Depth was defined as the fraction of total T cells that were SARS-CoV-2-associated. Using the MIRA data, every spike-specific TCR was mapped to the spike region that the TCR reacted to and assigned to either a CD4 or a CD8 class. Log10-transformed breadth and depth values were compared by one-way ANOVA with Sidak's multiple comparisons tests. The source is immuneACCESS, and TCRdb retained only in-frame sequences with V and J called. Part of the clones is not carried over; for the studies checked, unresolved V genes explain less than half of this, and the remainder is unexplained. V and J calls and clone size are given by that table; D and trimming were obtained from the DNA. This sample has about 150,000 clones in its table, and roughly nine tenths of those were observed once. Approximately 4.3% of the sample belongs to the ten largest clones.

The TCR sequence derives from an adult who received the AZD1222 COVID-19 vaccine. The sample here was peripheral blood, taken 28 days after the second AZD1222 dose.

CDR3 sequence: CASSQERFAPNNEQFF. DNA sequence: TGTGCCAGCAGCCAAGAGCGCTTTGCCCCCAACAATGAGCAGTTCTTC. The chain uses TRBV4-2 and TRBJ2-1; the D gene cannot be resolved reliably. CDR1 LGHNA and CDR2 YNFKEQ were looked up in the germline V gene. Including cysteine and phenylalanine, the CDR3 has 16 amino acids. CDR3 DNA only is kept here, 48 bases in frame from base 1. V lost 0 bases and J lost 5 bases; the stretch between them is 14 bases long.